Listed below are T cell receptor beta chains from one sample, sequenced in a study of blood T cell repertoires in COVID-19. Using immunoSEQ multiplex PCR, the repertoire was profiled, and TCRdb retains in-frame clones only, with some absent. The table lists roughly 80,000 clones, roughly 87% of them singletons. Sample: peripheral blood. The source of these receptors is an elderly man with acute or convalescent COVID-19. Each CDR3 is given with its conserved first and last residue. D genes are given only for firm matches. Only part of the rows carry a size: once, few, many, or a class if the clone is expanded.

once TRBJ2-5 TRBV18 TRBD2 TGTGCCAGCTCTCCGAGCGGGGGGGCCGCAGAGACCCAGTACTTC CASSPSGGAAETQYF
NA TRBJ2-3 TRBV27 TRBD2 TGTGCCAGCAGATCCACCCTAGCGGGGGCCCTCACAGATACGCAGTATTTT CASRSTLAGALTDTQYF
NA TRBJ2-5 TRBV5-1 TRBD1 TGCGCCAGCAGTGGACAGGGACAAGAGACCCAGTACTTC CASSGQGQETQYF
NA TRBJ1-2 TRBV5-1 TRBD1 TGCGCCAGCAGCCCGGACAGGGAATACACCTTC CASSPDREYTF
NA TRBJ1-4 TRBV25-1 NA TGTGCCAGCAGTGAATGGATGACAGAAAATGAAAAACTGTTTTTT CASSEWMTENEKLFF
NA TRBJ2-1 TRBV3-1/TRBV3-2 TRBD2 TGTGCCAGCAGGGGCTCGACTAGCGGGGGGCCTAAAAACTCCTACAATGAGCAGTTCTTC CASRGSTSGGPKNSYNEQFF
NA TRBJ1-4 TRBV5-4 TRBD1 TGTGCCAGCAGCTTACAGGGGCCAACTAATGAAAAACTGTTTTTT CASSLQGPTNEKLFF
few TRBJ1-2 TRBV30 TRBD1 TGTGCCTGGGGGACAGGGGATGGCTACACCTTC CAWGTGDGYTF
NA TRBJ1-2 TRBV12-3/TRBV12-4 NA TGTGCCAGCAGTTTCGAGGGCGCGGGTGGCTACACCTTC CASSFEGAGGYTF
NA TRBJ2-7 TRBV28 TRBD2 TGTGCCAGCAGTTTTGGGGAGGGAGCCTACGAGCAGTACTTC CASSFGEGAYEQYF
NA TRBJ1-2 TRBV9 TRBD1 TGTGCCAGCAGCGGGGACAGGGGGAACTATGGCTACACCTTC CASSGDRGNYGYTF
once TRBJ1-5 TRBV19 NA TGTGCCAGTAGTATGTCAAGGGAGAGGGGGCAGCCCCAGCATTTT CASSMSRERGQPQHF
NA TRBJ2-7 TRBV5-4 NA TGTGCCAGCAGTTCTAGGGGTGAAGGATACGAGCAGTACTTC CASSSRGEGYEQYF
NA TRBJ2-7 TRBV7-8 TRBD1 TGTGCCAGCAGCTTAGTGGACAGGGTTCTCGGGTCCTTTGGGGAGCAGTACTTC CASSLVDRVLGSFGEQYF
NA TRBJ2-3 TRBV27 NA TGTGCCAGCAGTTTATCGAGGGCAGATACGCAGTATTTT CASSLSRADTQYF
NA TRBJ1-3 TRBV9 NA TGTGCCAGCAGCCAATCGACAGTCAGCTCTGGAAACACCATATATTTT CASSQSTVSSGNTIYF
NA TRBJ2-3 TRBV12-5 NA TGTGCTAGTGGTTTGGTACACGGGGGTAGCACAGATACGCAGTATTTT CASGLVHGGSTDTQYF
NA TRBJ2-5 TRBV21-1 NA TGTGCCAGCAGCAACCAGAGGGGAGGGCAAGAGACCCAGTACTTC CASSNQRGGQETQYF
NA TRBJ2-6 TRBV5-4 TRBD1 TGTGCCAGCAGCTTGGGACAGGGAATGAGCGGGGCCAACGTCCTGACTTTC CASSLGQGMSGANVLTF
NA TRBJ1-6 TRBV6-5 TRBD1 TGTGCCAGCAGTTACGACAGGGGGCTTAATTCACCCCTCCACTTT CASSYDRGLNSPLHF
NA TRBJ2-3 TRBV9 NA TGTGCCAGCAGCGGTGGCAGGGAAACAGATACGCAGTATTTT CASSGGRETDTQYF
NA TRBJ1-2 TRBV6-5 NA TGTGCCAGCACCACAGGGCTTTCTTATGGCTACACCTTC CASTTGLSYGYTF